A selection of T cell receptor beta chains follows, all from one sample in a study of identical twins. In TCRdb, the 5' RACE reads were re-called with MiXCR into one record per CDR3 protein. The sample consists of fewer than 250,000 distinct CDR3 sequences, about 15% of them appearing once. This sample also belongs to another study, concerning T cells expressing NK-cell markers.

Sample: CD8+ T cells sorted from blood. These receptor sequences come from a woman aged 18 to 35 in good health. The CDR3 runs from the conserved cysteine through the conserved F or W. Fields, in order: J gene, clone size, V gene, D gene, CDR3 DNA, CDR3 protein. D genes are given only for firm matches. Clone size is not always given. Where it is, it says once, few, many or a class for expanded clones.

TRBJ1-2 | few | TRBV27 | NA | TGTGCCAGCAGTACCACCAACGAAGGGCCCGCTACCGCCTATGGCTACACCTTC | CASSTTNEGPATAYGYTF
TRBJ1-1 | few | TRBV9 | NA | TGTGCCAGCAGCGTTACCAGTACGTCCGAAGCTTTCTTT | CASSVTSTSEAFF
TRBJ1-2 | few | TRBV5-1 | TRBD1 | TGCGCCAGCAGCTTGGGGACAGGGAGATATGGCTACACCTTC | CASSLGTGRYGYTF
TRBJ2-7 | few | TRBV30 | NA | TGTGCCTCTAGGGGCTTAGGGGCCTACGAGCAGTACTTC | CASRGLGAYEQYF
TRBJ1-6 | NA | TRBV4-1 | NA | TGCGCCAGCAGCCAAGTCTGGACAGATTATAATTCACCCCTCCACTTT | CASSQVWTDYNSPLHF
TRBJ1-2 | once | TRBV2 | NA | TGTGCCAGCCGGGCAGCTTATGGCTACACCTTC | CASRAAYGYTF
TRBJ2-1 | few | TRBV29-1 | NA | TGCAGCGTTGGTGGCCAGGGCAATGAGCAGTTCTTC | CSVGGQGNEQFF
TRBJ2-1 | NA | TRBV20-1 | NA | TGCAGTGCTAGAGATGGCGGGGGCTCGGTGGTTCTTGGTGAGCAGTTCTTC | CSARDGGGSVVLGEQFF
TRBJ2-7 | NA | TRBV5-1 | NA | TGCGCCAGCAGCTTCCGACACGCAGGCTCCTACGAGCAGTACTTC | CASSFRHAGSYEQYF
TRBJ1-1 | few | TRBV4-2 | NA | TGTGCCAGCTCCCAGAGCATGGACGCTTTCTTT | CASSQSMDAFF
TRBJ2-5 | NA | TRBV7-2 | NA | TGTGCCAGCAGCTTAGAAGGAGCGGAGACCCAGTACTTC | CASSLEGAETQYF
TRBJ2-7 | few | TRBV30 | NA | TGTGCCTGGATCGGGTCTCGCGAGCAGTACTTC | CAWIGSREQYF
TRBJ2-5 | few | TRBV11-2 | NA | TGTGCCAGCAGTGTCACAGGAGTGGGGGAGACCCAGTACTTC | CASSVTGVGETQYF
TRBJ2-1 | few | TRBV6-4 | TRBD2 | TGTGCCAGCAGTGACCTAGCGGGAGCCTACAATGAGCAGTTCTTC | CASSDLAGAYNEQFF
TRBJ2-1 | few | TRBV9 | NA | TGTGCCAGCAGCGTAGCGAGACCGGATTACAATGAGCAGTTCTTC | CASSVARPDYNEQFF
TRBJ2-3 | NA | TRBV5-5 | NA | TGTGCCAGCAGCTTGGGTTCGACACACTTTCGGGATACGCAGTATTTT | CASSLGSTHFRDTQYF
TRBJ2-7 | NA | TRBV20-1 | NA | TGCAGTGTAGCGATTGGAACCTACGAGCAGTACTTC | CSVAIGTYEQYF
TRBJ1-2 | few | TRBV7-9 | NA | TGTGCCAGCAGCTTCGGAGGGGCTGAGAGAGGCTACACCTTC | CASSFGGAERGYTF
TRBJ2-1 | many | TRBV9 | TRBD2 | TGTGCCAGCAGCGCCCCAGCGGGAGTAAATACAGGTTCCTACAATGAGCAGTTCTTC | CASSAPAGVNTGSYNEQFF
TRBJ2-2 | many | TRBV6-1 | NA | TGTGCCACAGCTGATCGGGAGACCACCGGGGAGCTGTTTTTT | CATADRETTGELFF
TRBJ2-5 | many | TRBV12-3/TRBV12-4 | NA | TGTGCCAGCAGTACACAGGGTATGGTGGGAGAGACCCAGTACTTC | CASSTQGMVGETQYF
TRBJ2-7 | NA | TRBV2 | TRBD2 | TGTGCCAGCAGTTATGTAGCGGGGGGGAGCTCCTACGAGCAGTACTTC | CASSYVAGGSSYEQYF
TRBJ2-3 | many | TRBV10-2 | NA | TGCGCCAGCAGTGAGTCGGCGGCCTATACGCAGTATTTT | CASSESAAYTQYF
TRBJ2-7 | NA | TRBV7-9 | NA | TGTGCCAGCAGCAGGCTCCGAGACGAGCAGTACTTC | CASSRLRDEQYF
TRBJ2-7 | few | TRBV6-2/TRBV6-3 | NA | TGTGCCAGCAGTTACTTCACCTACGAGCAGTACTTC | CASSYFTYEQYF
TRBJ2-7 | NA | TRBV7-2 | TRBD1 | TGTGCCAGCAGCGCCTGGACAGGGGCCTACGAGCAGTACTTC | CASSAWTGAYEQYF
TRBJ1-1 | many | TRBV19 | NA | TGTGCCAGTAGTATAAATAGGGGCACTGAAGCTTTCTTT | CASSINRGTEAFF
TRBJ2-5 | many | TRBV27 | NA | TGTGTGACAAGGCAGGGAAATCAAGAGACCCAGTACTTC | CVTRQGNQETQYF
TRBJ1-2 | NA | TRBV3-1 | TRBD1 | TGTGCCAGCAGCCGGGGACAGGGGCCAGATGGCTACACCTTC | CASSRGQGPDGYTF
TRBJ2-7 | few | TRBV4-3 | TRBD1 | TGCGCCAGCAGCCAATCCCAGACAGGGTCCTACAACGAGCAGTACTTC | CASSQSQTGSYNEQYF
TRBJ2-3 | NA | TRBV3-1 | TRBD2 | TGTGCCAGCAGCCAAGCCCTAGCGGGAGGGCCTCAGGAGCCAGATACGCAGTATTTT | CASSQALAGGPQEPDTQYF
TRBJ2-5 | few | TRBV3-1 | NA | TGTGCCAGCAGCCAAGATCTTCGAGGGGGAAAAGAGACCCAGTACTTC | CASSQDLRGGKETQYF
TRBJ2-1 | few | TRBV6-1 | TRBD2 | TGTGCCAGCAGTACACTAGCGGGGGGCCGCGGTGAGCAGTTCTTC | CASSTLAGGRGEQFF
TRBJ2-1 | few | TRBV10-3 | TRBD2 | TGTGCCATCAGTGAACCTGGACTAGCGGGAGTCGGTGAGCAGTTCTTC | CAISEPGLAGVGEQFF
TRBJ2-7 | NA | TRBV12-3/TRBV12-4 | NA | TGTGCCAGCAGTTTAATCGGAGCGACGACTTACGAGCAGTACTTC | CASSLIGATTYEQYF
TRBJ2-7 | NA | TRBV15 | TRBD1 | TGTGCCACCAGCGGCAGGGACAGATTCTACGAGCAGTACTTC | CATSGRDRFYEQYF
TRBJ2-2 | many | TRBV4-1 | NA | TGCGCCAGCAGCCACAGATCAGGAGCCGGGGAGCTGTTTTTT | CASSHRSGAGELFF
TRBJ1-5 | NA | TRBV7-8 | NA | TGTGCCAGCAGCTTGGGAGCTTCCCTTAATCAGCCCCAGCATTTT | CASSLGASLNQPQHF
TRBJ2-1 | few | TRBV7-3 | NA | TGTGCCAGCAGCTTAAACGTCGGGGACAATGAGCAGTTCTTC | CASSLNVGDNEQFF